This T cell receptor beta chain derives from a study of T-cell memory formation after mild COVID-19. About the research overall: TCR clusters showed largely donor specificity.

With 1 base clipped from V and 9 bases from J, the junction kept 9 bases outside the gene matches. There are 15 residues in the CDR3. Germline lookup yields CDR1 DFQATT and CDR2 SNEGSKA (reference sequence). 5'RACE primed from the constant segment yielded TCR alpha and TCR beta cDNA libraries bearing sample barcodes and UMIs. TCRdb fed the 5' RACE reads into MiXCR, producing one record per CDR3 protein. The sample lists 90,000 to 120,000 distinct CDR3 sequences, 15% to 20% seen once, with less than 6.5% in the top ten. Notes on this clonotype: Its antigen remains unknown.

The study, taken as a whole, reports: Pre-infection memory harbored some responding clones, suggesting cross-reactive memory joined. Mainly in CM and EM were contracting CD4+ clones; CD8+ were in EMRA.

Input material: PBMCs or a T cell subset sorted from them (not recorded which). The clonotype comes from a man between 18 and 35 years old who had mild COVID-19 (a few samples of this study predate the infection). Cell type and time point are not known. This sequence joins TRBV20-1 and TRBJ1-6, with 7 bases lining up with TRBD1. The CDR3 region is CSARVAGGVSSPLHF. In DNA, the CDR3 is TGCAGTGCTAGAGTGGCAGGGGGAGTCAGTTCACCCCTCCACTTT.